The entry that follows covers one T cell receptor (beta chain) sequence. Its antigen remains unknown. Sequencing ends 3 residues short of the CDR3 end; the germline J gene provides the rest. V lost 0 bases to trimming and J lost 4 bases, with 19 bases between them. The germline V gene has CDR1 DFQATT and CDR2 SNEGSKA (reference sequence). The CDR3 loop spans 17 amino acids. The entry originates in a study of T cells in women clearing cervical HPV infection. On the study more broadly: Blood came at first lesion visit for cases, post-clearance for controls.

Study-level results: TRBV6-7 relative abundance averaged approximately 0.11% in cases and about 0.15% in controls.

Average input was around 1,300 ng genomic DNA for immunoSEQ TCR beta CDR3 amplification. Profiling relied on immunoSEQ multiplex PCR, and the TCRdb table lists in-frame clones only, not all of them. The sample data list 25,000 to 35,000 clones. The chain has TRBV20-1 and TRBJ2-1; D gene uncertain. Sequencing input: blood buffy coat. The clonotype was recovered from a woman aged 18-70 years with a cervical HPV16 infection that either progressed to CIN3+ or cleared (not recorded which). CDR3 bases read: TGCAGTGCTAGAGAAAAAACTGGCGGAACGCTATACAATGAG. It yields the protein CSAREKTGGTLYNE. The CDR3 as a whole reads CSAREKTGGTLYNEQFF.